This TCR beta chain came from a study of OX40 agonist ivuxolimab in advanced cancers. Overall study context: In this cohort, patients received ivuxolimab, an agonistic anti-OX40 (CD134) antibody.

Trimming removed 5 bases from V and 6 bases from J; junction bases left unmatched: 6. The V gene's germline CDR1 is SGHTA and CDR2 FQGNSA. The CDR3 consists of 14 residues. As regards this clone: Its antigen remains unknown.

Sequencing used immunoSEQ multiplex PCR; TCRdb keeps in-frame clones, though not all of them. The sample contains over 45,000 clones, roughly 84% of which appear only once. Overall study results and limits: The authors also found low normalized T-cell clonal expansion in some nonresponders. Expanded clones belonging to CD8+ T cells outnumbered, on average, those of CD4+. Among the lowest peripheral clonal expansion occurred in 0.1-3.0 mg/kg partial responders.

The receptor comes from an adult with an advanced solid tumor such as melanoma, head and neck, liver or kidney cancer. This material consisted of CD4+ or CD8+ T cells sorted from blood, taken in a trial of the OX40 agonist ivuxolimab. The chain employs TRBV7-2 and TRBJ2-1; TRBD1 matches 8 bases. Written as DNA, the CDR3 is TGTGCCAGCAGCCCCAAGACAGGGGCCAATGAGCAGTTCTTC. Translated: CASSPKTGANEQFF.